The 24 T cell receptor beta chains in this list originate from one sample, sequenced in a study of blood T cell repertoires in COVID-19. Measured with immunoSEQ multiplex PCR; TCRdb has only the in-frame clones, and not every one. The repertoire holds fewer than 350,000 clones, 86% seen once, with around 12% in the top ten. Input material: peripheral blood. Every receptor here comes from a woman aged 70-85 years with COVID-19, enrolled during active disease.

The chain links TRBV10-1 to TRBJ1-5, with 9 bases matching TRBD1. Germline V gene lookup returns CDR1 WNHNN and CDR2 SYGVQD (reference sequence). V gave up 9 bases and J gave up 3 bases; unmatched junction bases: 3. The CDR3 length is 13 residues. The chain's CDR3 is CARGQGLNQPQHF. The CDR3 region has the DNA TGCGCCAGGGGACAGGGTCTCAATCAGCCCCAGCATTTT.

The rearrangement joins TRBV18 to TRBJ2-2; possibly TRBD1 for D (5 bases). Germline CDR1 KGHSH, CDR2 LQKENI. CDR3 length: 13 residues. V was shortened by 4 bases and J by 3 bases, with 6 bases between the two germline ends. The CDR3 loop reads CASSQQDTGELFF. CDR3 DNA sequence: TGTGCCAGCTCACAACAGGACACCGGGGAGCTGTTTTTT.

The chain uses TRBV24-1 and TRBJ2-1; 11 nucleotides agree with TRBD2. This CDR3 is 17 amino acids long. The V gene end was trimmed by 3 bases and the J gene end by 8 bases; junction bases not matched to a gene: 11. Germline CDR1 and CDR2: KGHDR and SFDVKD. The CDR3 region has the DNA TGTGCCACCAGTGATCCCTCAGCTAGCGGGGGGTTACATGAGCAGTTCTTC. Protein sequence: CATSDPSASGGLHEQFF.

The V call is TRBV7-9, the J call TRBJ1-2; 8 bases are shared with TRBD1. The J segment lost 4 bases and the V segment lost 5 bases, leaving 9 bases of the junction unmatched. Germline lookup yields CDR1 SEHNR and CDR2 FQNEAQ (reference sequence). The length of the CDR3 is 15 residues. The CDR3 DNA reads TGTGCCAGCAGCCCGAGTACCGGGACAGGCTATGGCTACACCTTC. Protein product: CASSPSTGTGYGYTF.

This clone appeared a single time. The chain has TRBV30 and TRBJ2-3; 7 positions match TRBD2. The germline V gene has CDR1 GTSNPN and CDR2 SVGIG (reference sequence). J gave up 2 bases and V 2 bases, and 7 bases lay outside the gene matches. CDR3 length: 15 amino acids. DNA for the CDR3: TGTGCCTGGAGTCAAAAAGCGGGGTTCACAGATACGCAGTATTTT. As protein: CAWSQKAGFTDTQYF.

The gene calls are TRBV29-1 and TRBJ2-3, with TRBD2 as a possible D gene (7 bases). Germline V gene data show CDR1 as SQVTM and CDR2 as ANQGSEA. The CDR3 consists of 12 residues. Trimming removed 8 bases at V and 6 bases at J, with 15 bases between. For the CDR3, the DNA is TGCAGCATTGGGGGGGGCGCGGATACGCAGTATTTT. Amino acids: CSIGGGADTQYF.

The chain couples TRBV3-1 (or the pseudogene TRBV3-2) to TRBJ1-4; 10 bases fit TRBD1. Trimming cost V 4 bases and J 0 bases; bases outside gene matches: 2. Germline CDR1 is LGHDT and CDR2 is YNNKEL (reference sequence). The CDR3 spans 16 residues. The CDR3 is CASSRGQGTTNEKLFF. For the CDR3, the DNA is TGTGCCAGCAGCCGGGGACAGGGGACAACTAATGAAAAACTGTTTTTT.

The rearrangement uses TRBV6-1 and TRBJ1-6, with D possibly being TRBD1 (6 bases). CDR3 length: 15 amino acids. Trimming pared 2 bases from V and 4 bases from J, leaving 9 bases between. Germline V gene sequence: CDR1 MNHNS, CDR2 SASEGT. The CDR3, as DNA: TGTGCCAGCAGTGAAAGGGGGTTATATAATTCACCCCTCCACTTT. Encoded protein: CASSERGLYNSPLHF.

This clone turned up a few times. The sample contains more than one DNA sequence encoding this CDR3. The rearrangement links TRBV18 to TRBJ1-1; no definite D call. CDR3 length: 14 residues. In germline, CDR1 is KGHSH, CDR2 LQKENI. V lost 0 bases and J 4 bases, leaving 9 bases between the germline ends. The DNA for the CDR3 is TGTGCCAGCTCACCACCAAGTGTCGGCACTGAAGCTTTCTTT. This translates into CASSPPSVGTEAFF. The entire variable domain, with the rest obtained from reference TRBV18 and TRBJ1-1, is as follows: NAGVMQNPRHLVRRRGQEARLRCSPMKGHSHVYWYRQLPEEGLKFMVYLQKENIIDESGMPKERFSAEFPKEGPSILRIQQVVRGDSAAYFCASSPPSVGTEAFFGQGTRLTVV.

This clone is a singleton in its sample. The chain is built from TRBV12-3 or TRBV12-4 and TRBJ2-7; the D is unclear. Trimming shortened V by 3 bases and J by 4 bases, and 10 bases separated the two germline ends. This CDR3 contains 13 residues. In DNA, the CDR3 is TGTGCCAGCAGTTTTAGTCCCGCTTACGAGCAGTACTTC. It yields the protein CASSFSPAYEQYF.

This chain joins TRBV27 and TRBJ2-2; TRBD1 aligns across 9 bases. The CDR3 length is 13 residues. V was clipped by 7 bases and J by 4 bases; unmatched bases: 1. CDR1 is MNHEY, CDR2 SMNVEV, per germline (reference sequence). DNA of the CDR3: TGTGCCAGCAACAGGGGGCTCACCGGGGAGCTGTTTTTT. As protein: CASNRGLTGELFF.

The chain couples TRBV6-5 to TRBJ1-1, with a weak D call TRBD1 (5 bases). V lost 2 bases to trimming and J lost 2 bases, with 12 bases between them. The CDR3 sequence is 15 residues long. Per the germline V gene, CDR1 is MNHEY and CDR2 is SVGAGI. CDR3 in amino acids: CASSYKGQPNTEAFF. CDR3 bases: TGTGCCAGCAGTTACAAGGGGCAGCCCAACACTGAAGCTTTCTTT.

This chain links TRBV5-1 with TRBJ2-5; unclear D gene. V lost 2 bases, J lost 5 bases, and 10 bases lay in between. This CDR3 spans 13 amino acids. CDR1 is SGHRS, CDR2 YFSETQ, per germline. In nucleotides, the CDR3 is TGCGCCAGCAGCTTCCAGACTTGGGAGACCCAGTACTTC. This sequence encodes CASSFQTWETQYF.

V gene TRBV24-1 combines with J gene TRBJ1-1, with D maybe TRBD1 (6 bases). Germline V lookup: CDR1 KGHDR, CDR2 SFDVKD. This CDR3 is built from 18 residues. V lost 9 bases and J 4 bases, leaving 29 bases between the germline ends. The CDR3 DNA is TGTGCCACCCGAGAGGACAGCGAAGGGGGGGAATGGGTCACTGAAGCTTTCTTT. Its protein is CATREDSEGGEWVTEAFF.

The genes are TRBV5-6 and TRBJ1-2, with D possibly matching TRBD1 (6 bases). Trimming stripped 5 bases from V and 5 bases from J, with 19 bases between. The CDR3 sequence is 15 residues long. Germline CDR1 is SGHDT and CDR2 is YYEEEE. CDR3 coding DNA: TGTGCCAGCAGATACCATGGACAGATAATGTATGGCTACACCTTC. Amino acids: CASRYHGQIMYGYTF.

The rearrangement links TRBV5-6 to TRBJ2-5, with 13 nucleotides matching TRBD2. J was trimmed by 3 bases and V by 1 base; bases with no gene match: 6. The CDR3 covers 17 residues. Germline CDR1 is SGHDT and CDR2 is YYEEEE. This CDR3 is CASSLRLAGGGEETQYF. As DNA, the CDR3 is TGTGCCAGCAGCTTGCGACTAGCGGGGGGAGGAGAAGAGACCCAGTACTTC.

This clone was seen only once. V is TRBV4-2 and J is TRBJ2-7, with D perhaps TRBD1 (7 bases). Germline CDR1 and CDR2: LGHNA and YNFKEQ. This CDR3 contains 16 residues. V was shortened by 0 bases and J by 3 bases, with 15 bases between the two germline ends. As DNA, the CDR3 is TGTGCCAGCAGCCAAGATCAGGTCAGGGGGGACTACGAGCAGTACTTC. This translates into CASSQDQVRGDYEQYF.

This chain uses TRBV15 with TRBJ2-2, with D perhaps matching TRBD1 (5 bases). The CDR3 totals 15 residues. Between the trimmed V and J ends, which lost 6 bases and 0 bases, there was a span of 11 bases. The germline V gene encodes CDR1 LNHNV and CDR2 YYDKDF (reference sequence). CDR3 sequence reads: CATRLRGSNTGELFF. DNA of the CDR3: TGTGCCACCAGACTAAGGGGATCGAACACCGGGGAGCTGTTTTTT.

The genes are TRBV6-6 and TRBJ1-1; 8 nucleotides line up with TRBD1. This CDR3 is 15 amino acids long. The ends lost 0 bases at V and 5 bases at J; junction bases unmatched: 5. Germline assignment: CDR1 MNHNY and CDR2 SVGAGI (reference sequence). The CDR3 sequence is CASSYSGQGWTEAFF. In nucleotides, the CDR3 is TGTGCCAGCAGTTACTCTGGACAGGGTTGGACTGAAGCTTTCTTT.

CDR3 nucleotides: TGTGCCAGCAGCCAGACTAGCGGGGCGACAGCTGCCTACGAGCAGTACTTC. Translation: CASSQTSGATAAYEQYF. The gene calls are TRBV6-2 or TRBV6-3 and TRBJ2-7; 11 nucleotides match TRBD2. CDR3 length equals 17 residues. Unmatched junction bases numbered 12, after V lost 6 bases and J lost 2 bases. Germline V gene data show CDR1 as MNHEY and CDR2 as SVGEGT.

The CDR3 sequence: CASSDSSGSYNEQFF. The CDR3 bases are TGTGCCAGCAGTGACTCCAGCGGTTCCTACAATGAGCAGTTCTTC. The chain joins TRBV6-4 to TRBJ2-1; tentatively, D is TRBD2 (5 bases). Germline V gene data show CDR1 as MRHNA and CDR2 as SNTAGT. The CDR3 covers 15 residues. V gave up 0 bases and J gave up 1 base, with 7 bases separating them.

The rearrangement links TRBV24-1 to TRBJ2-1; D is perhaps TRBD1 (6 bases). Germline values: CDR1 KGHDR, CDR2 SFDVKD. The V end was cut by 8 bases, the J end by 7 bases, with 8 bases between. The CDR3 is 11 amino acids. Here the CDR3 DNA reads TGTGCCACCAAACAGGGAAATGAGCAGTTCTTC. This translates into CATKQGNEQFF.

CDR3 region: CASSLRLAGYNEQFF. The CDR3 region has the DNA TGTGCCAGCAGCCTCCGACTAGCGGGGTACAATGAGCAGTTCTTC. The chain joins TRBV7-2 to TRBJ2-1, with 11 nucleotides matching TRBD2. The CDR3 spans 15 residues. Losses at the gene ends were 5 bases for V and 4 bases for J; bases not matched to a gene: 4. Looked up from germline, CDR1 is SGHTA and CDR2 is FQGNSA.

This clone has a handful of counts. The J gene is TRBJ2-7, the V gene TRBV19; D gene unclear. Germline loops: CDR1 LNHDA, CDR2 SQIVND (reference sequence). The CDR3 has 16 amino acids. The V end was cut by 6 bases, the J end by 0 bases, with 18 bases between. CDR3 bases: TGTGCCAGTAGCCTAGACCCCGGTTCAAGCTCCTACGAGCAGTACTTC. It encodes CASSLDPGSSSYEQYF.